The TCR beta chain under discussion was sequenced for a study of neurological immune-mediated disorders. TCRdb passed the 5' RACE reads through MiXCR, listing each CDR3 protein once. The sample lists tens of thousands of distinct CDR3 sequences, 17% seen once, with approximately 15% in the top ten. Germline CDR1 reads MNHEY; CDR2 reads SVGAGI. There are 16 residues in the CDR3. V trimming: 5 bases; J trimming: 3 bases; junction bases outside the gene matches: 9. The rearrangement joins TRBV6-5 to TRBJ2-7, with 11 bases that match TRBD1. The sequencing input was PBMCs. This TCR came from a middle-aged woman in good health. In nucleotides, the CDR3 is TGTGCCAGCAGTGCCAGCGGGACAGGGGGATTCTACGAGCAGTACTTC. This encodes CASSASGTGGFYEQYF.